Detailed here is one T cell receptor (beta chain). Its antigen has not been determined. No base quality information exists; no much larger clone differs at one position. These data are taken from a study of blood T cells in healthy people across ages (dated by TCRdb to the mid-2010s). Regarding the research as a whole: In model experiments, template switching captured roughly one uniquely barcoded TCR beta cDNA molecule for every two T cells. The study measured age-related changes in TCR beta repertoire diversity using deep sequencing normalized with unique cDNA molecular identifiers. The donors were divided into four age groups: young (average roughly 15 years), middle-aged (about 39), aged (approximately 62) and long-lived (roughly 88). To avoid experimental bias, donors of different ages were spread randomly across the sequencing lanes. The study analyzed two additional independent replicas of 1 million unique cDNA reads from the same blood draw for two donors, one aged 18 to 29 and one aged 80 or older.

Systemically healthy Caucasian individuals from Russia, some 36 in total and aged roughly 6 to 95 years, were included as donors. About 9.8 milliliters of peripheral blood were drawn from each donor into EDTA-treated Vacutainer tubes. Ficoll-Paque density-gradient centrifugation was used to isolate PBMCs, with at least 6.5 million obtained per sample. Trizol reagent was used to extract total RNA from the PBMCs, yielding at least 6 micrograms per sample. The percentages of naive CD45RAhigh/CD27high T cells were determined by flow cytometry on a PBMC aliquot from every donor. Points the paper makes about the study in general: Estimates of total diversity from one million sequenced T cells were regarded as lower bounds and underestimates. Observed TCR beta diversity per million T cells fell roughly linearly with age, and a significant reduction was already apparent by age roughly 41. Because profiling used bulk unsorted PBMCs, naive and antigen-experienced compartments could not be compared conclusively. Compared with the aged group, the long-lived group had more naive CD4+ T cells, fewer expanded clones and increased TCR diversity, suggesting age selection. The percentage of naive T cells measured by flow cytometry correlated strongly with observed TCR beta diversity. The CMV infection status of donors was not known, potentially confounding age-related changes in expanded clonotypes.

Libraries were built with 5' RACE. Sequencer: Illumina HiSeq 2500. A second PCR of about 6 to 12 cycles was run with a J-beta primer mix and a sample-barcoded 5' primer. A unique molecular identifier was introduced onto each TCR beta cDNA molecule by a template-switch 5' adaptor carrying 12 random nucleotides. At least 2.5 million CDR3-containing paired-end reads were obtained from each sample. All of the RNA was converted into first-strand cDNA using the Mint cDNA synthesis kit, with a TRBC-specific oligonucleotide serving as the primer. All cDNA was treated with uracil-DNA glycosylase and then went through a first 18-cycle PCR with the universal primers M1SS and BC2_uni_R. Under the source paper's analysis protocol: For normalization, 1 million high-quality reads, each with a distinct molecular identifier, were randomly selected from each sample. Reads with shared molecular identifiers were discarded instead of being binned into consensus sequences. MiTCR, with a Q25 quality threshold and the strictest error-elimination algorithm, was used for CDR3 identification, clonotype clustering and error correction. A nonparametric unseen species model with Euler transformation was used to estimate lower-bound total TCR beta diversity. TCRdb reanalyzed the raw reads on its own, using fastp at Q25 for trimming and MiXCR for clone calling, and kept in-frame beta chains. All rows with the same CDR3 protein become a single entry with the most common DNA and genes. TCRdb, rather than the study authors, made the V and J calls. The sample has hundreds of thousands of distinct CDR3 sequences on record, about 42% of them singletons. The biggest ten clones account for about a fifth of the sample.

Inclusive of the bounding cysteine and phenylalanine, the CDR3 is 18 residues long. Solely the CDR3 DNA is kept, with 54 bases framed from the first base. V is cut back by 5 bases and J by 6 bases, with 17 bases in the junction unmatched. The germline V gene specifies SGHAT as CDR1 and FQNNGV as CDR2. The clonotype originates from a man in his 60s in good health. This chain joins TRBV11-2 to TRBJ2-3; 10 central bases correspond to TRBD2. Sample: blood. The nucleotides are TGTGCCAGCAGCATAAGCACGGTAGCGGGGGGCTTGTCGGATACGCAGTATTTT. The encoded protein is CASSISTVAGGLSDTQYF.